A single sample gave rise to the 2 T cell receptor beta chains below, sequenced in a study of T cells in Graves' hyperthyroidism and ophthalmopathy. RNA transcripts were the template for amplifying TCR beta CDR3 regions. The study used the HTBI primer set for a first-round RT-PCR of the TCR CDR3. From the multiplex PCR reads, TCRdb called clonotypes with MiXCR, one entry per CDR3 protein. The data contain about 720,000 distinct CDR3 sequences, around 20% of them singletons. The sequenced sample was blood. Receptors were obtained from a woman between 45 and 60 years old with Graves' hyperthyroidism that later progressed to Graves' ophthalmopathy.

The chain links TRBV3-1 to TRBJ1-1; 10 bases align to TRBD1. In germline, CDR1 is LGHDT, CDR2 YNNKEL (reference sequence). Trimming at V came to 0 bases and at J to 3 bases, leaving 4 bases not matched to a gene. The CDR3 has 16 residues. For the CDR3, the DNA is TGTGCCAGCAGCCAAGAGGACGGGACAGGGGACACTGAAGCTTTCTTT. Amino acid sequence: CASSQEDGTGDTEAFF.

This clonotype was detected a few times. It may be a read error: a sequence one base away is much more abundant. The missing conserved phenylalanine or tryptophan at the end of this CDR3 makes a read error likely. The chain has TRBV11-2 and TRBJ2-7; D call uncertain. Between the trimmed V and J ends, which lost 0 bases and 2 bases, there was a span of 5 bases. The CDR3 length is 13 residues. CDR1 is SGHAT and CDR2 is FQNNGV in the germline V gene. This CDR3 reads CASSLDDPYEQYL. The DNA for the CDR3 is TGTGCCAGCAGCTTAGACGACCCCTACGAGCAGTACCTC.